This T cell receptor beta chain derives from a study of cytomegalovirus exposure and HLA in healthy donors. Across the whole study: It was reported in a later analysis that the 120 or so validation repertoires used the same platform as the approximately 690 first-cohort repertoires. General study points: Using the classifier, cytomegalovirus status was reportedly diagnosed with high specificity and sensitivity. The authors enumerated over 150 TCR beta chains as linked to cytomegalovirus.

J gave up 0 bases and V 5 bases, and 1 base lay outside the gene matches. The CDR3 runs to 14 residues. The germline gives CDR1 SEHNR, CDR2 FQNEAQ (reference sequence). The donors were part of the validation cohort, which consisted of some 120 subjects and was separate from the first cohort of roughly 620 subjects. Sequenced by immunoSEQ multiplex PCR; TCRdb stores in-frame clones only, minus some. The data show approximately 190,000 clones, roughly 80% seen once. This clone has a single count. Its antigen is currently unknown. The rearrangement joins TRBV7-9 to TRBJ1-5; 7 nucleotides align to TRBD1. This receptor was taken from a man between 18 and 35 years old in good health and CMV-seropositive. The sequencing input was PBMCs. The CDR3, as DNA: TGTGCCAGCAGCCGGGACAGTAGCAATCAGCCCCAGCATTTT. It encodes CASSRDSSNQPQHF. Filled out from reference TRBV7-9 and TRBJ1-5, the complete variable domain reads DTGVSQNPRHKITKRGQNVTFRCDPISEHNRLYWYRQTLGQGPEFLTYFQNEAQLEKSRLLSDRFSAERPKGSFSTLEIQRTEQGDSAMYLCASSRDSSNQPQHFGDGTRLSIL.